This T cell receptor beta chain derives from a study of T-cell reconstitution after alpha-beta-depleted transplantation in children. General study findings and limits: Roughly two months post-transplant, alpha-beta T cells reportedly originated from several hundred graft clones that had expanded. Most T-cell counts and diversity one year after the transplant came from T cells that were newly produced. Several patients had high TCRbeta diversity at day 60; it came from surviving recipient T cells and thymic progenitors.

The CDR3 extends over 16 amino acids. Looked up from germline, CDR1 is LNHNV and CDR2 is YYDKDF (reference sequence). Trimming took 6 bases from V and 6 from J; bases not matched to a gene: 13. This clonotype was recorded many times. Its specificity is unknown. A library of TCRbeta sequences, prepared with unique molecular identifiers, was generated. One entry per CDR3 protein, called by TCRdb with MiXCR from the PCR reads. The table lists around 94,000 distinct CDR3 sequences, around 7% of them singletons, with less than 20% in the top ten. The J gene is TRBJ2-3, the V gene TRBV15; 9 bases fit TRBD1. This material consisted of PBMCs, taken before TCRalphabeta/CD19-depleted stem cell transplant. This clonotype was sampled from a boy under 10 years old with acute lymphoblastic leukemia, due to receive a stem cell transplant. The CDR3 DNA follows: TGTGCCACCAGTCCTGATCGGGGACAGGGAGGTGATACGCAGTATTTT. Its translation is CATSPDRGQGGDTQYF.